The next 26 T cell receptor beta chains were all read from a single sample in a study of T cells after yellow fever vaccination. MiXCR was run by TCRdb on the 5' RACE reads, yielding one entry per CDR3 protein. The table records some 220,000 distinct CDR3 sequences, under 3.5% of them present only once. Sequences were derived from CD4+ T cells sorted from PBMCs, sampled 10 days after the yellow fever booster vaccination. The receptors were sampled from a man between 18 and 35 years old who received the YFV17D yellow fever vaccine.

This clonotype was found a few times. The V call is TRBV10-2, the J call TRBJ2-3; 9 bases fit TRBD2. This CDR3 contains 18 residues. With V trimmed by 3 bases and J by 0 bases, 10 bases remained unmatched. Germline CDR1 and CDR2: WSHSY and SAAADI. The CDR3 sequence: CASSDLCGGAWSTDTQYF. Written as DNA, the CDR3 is TGCGCCAGCAGTGACCTTTGCGGGGGGGCCTGGAGCACAGATACGCAGTATTTT.

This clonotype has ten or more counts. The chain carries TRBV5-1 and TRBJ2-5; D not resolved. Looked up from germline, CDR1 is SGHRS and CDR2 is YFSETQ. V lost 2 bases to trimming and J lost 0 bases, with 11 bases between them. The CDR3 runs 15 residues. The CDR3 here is CASSFSPENQETQYF. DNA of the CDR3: TGCGCCAGCAGCTTTAGCCCAGAAAACCAAGAGACCCAGTACTTC.

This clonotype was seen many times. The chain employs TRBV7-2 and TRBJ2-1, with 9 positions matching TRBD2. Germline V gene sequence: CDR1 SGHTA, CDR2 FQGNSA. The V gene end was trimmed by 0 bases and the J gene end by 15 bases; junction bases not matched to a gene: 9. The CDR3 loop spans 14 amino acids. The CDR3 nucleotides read TGTGCCAGCAGCTTAGCGGAGGCGGGGGGGATTCGGTTCTTC. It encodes CASSLAEAGGIRFF.

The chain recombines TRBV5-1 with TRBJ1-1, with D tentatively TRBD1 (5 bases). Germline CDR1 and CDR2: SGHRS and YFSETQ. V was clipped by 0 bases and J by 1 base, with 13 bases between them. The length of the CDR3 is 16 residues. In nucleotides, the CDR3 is TGCGCCAGCAGCTTGGGCTGGGGCAGTCAGAACACTGAAGCTTTCTTT. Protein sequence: CASSLGWGSQNTEAFF. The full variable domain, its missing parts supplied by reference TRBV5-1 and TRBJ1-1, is KAGVTQTPRYLIKTRGQQVTLSCSPISGHRSVSWYQQTPGQGLQFLFEYFSETQRNKGNFPGRFSGRQFSNSRSEMNVSTLELGDSALYLCASSLGWGSQNTEAFFGQGTRLTVV.

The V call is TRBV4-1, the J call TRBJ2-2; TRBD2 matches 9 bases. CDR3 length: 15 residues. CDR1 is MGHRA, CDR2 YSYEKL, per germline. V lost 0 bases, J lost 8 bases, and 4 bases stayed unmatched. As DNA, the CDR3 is TGCGCCAGCAGCCAAGAGGGAGCGGGAGGTGGGGAGCTGTTTTTT. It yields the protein CASSQEGAGGGELFF.

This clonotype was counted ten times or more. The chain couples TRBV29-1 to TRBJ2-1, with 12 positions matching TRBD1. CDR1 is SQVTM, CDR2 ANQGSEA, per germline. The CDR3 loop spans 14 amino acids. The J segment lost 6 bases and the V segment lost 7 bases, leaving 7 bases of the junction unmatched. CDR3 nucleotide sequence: TGCAGCGGGGCCCGGGACAGGGGGCTCAATGAGCAGTTCTTC. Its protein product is CSGARDRGLNEQFF.

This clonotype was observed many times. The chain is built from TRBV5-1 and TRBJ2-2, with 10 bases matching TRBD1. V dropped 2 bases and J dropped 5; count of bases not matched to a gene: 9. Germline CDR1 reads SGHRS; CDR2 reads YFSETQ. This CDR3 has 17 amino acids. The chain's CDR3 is CASSFGPGQGSTGELFF. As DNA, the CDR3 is TGCGCCAGCAGCTTCGGTCCGGGACAGGGGAGTACCGGGGAGCTGTTTTTT.

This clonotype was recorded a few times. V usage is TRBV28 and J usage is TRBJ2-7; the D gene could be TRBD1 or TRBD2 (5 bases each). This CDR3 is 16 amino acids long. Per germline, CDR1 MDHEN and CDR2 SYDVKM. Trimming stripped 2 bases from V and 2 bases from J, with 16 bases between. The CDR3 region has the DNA TGTGCCAGCAGTTTACGGATCTTTGTGGGGGCCTACGAGCAGTACTTC. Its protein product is CASSLRIFVGAYEQYF.

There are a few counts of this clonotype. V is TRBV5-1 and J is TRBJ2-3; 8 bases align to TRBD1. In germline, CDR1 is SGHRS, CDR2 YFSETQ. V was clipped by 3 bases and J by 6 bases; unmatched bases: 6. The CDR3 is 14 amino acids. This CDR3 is CASSSGQGRDTQYF. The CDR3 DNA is TGCGCCAGCAGCTCTGGACAGGGAAGGGATACGCAGTATTTT.

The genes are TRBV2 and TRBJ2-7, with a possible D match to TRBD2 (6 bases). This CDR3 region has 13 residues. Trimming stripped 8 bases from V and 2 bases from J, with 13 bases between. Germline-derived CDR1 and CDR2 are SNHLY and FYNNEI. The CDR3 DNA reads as TGTGCCAGCCTCTTTTCGGGGGCCTACGAGCAGTACTTC. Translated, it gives CASLFSGAYEQYF.

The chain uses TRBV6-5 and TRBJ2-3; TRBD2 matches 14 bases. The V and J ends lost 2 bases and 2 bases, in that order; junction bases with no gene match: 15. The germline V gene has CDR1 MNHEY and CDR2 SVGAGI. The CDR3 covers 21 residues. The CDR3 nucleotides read TGTGCCAGCAGTTACCAGTTACCTGGGACTAGCGGGGGCCGAGACACAGATACGCAGTATTTT. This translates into CASSYQLPGTSGGRDTDTQYF.

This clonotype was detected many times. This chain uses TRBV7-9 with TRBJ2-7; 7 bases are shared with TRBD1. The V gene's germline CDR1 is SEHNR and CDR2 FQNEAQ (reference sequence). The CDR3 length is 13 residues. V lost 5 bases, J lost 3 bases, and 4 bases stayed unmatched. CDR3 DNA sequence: TGTGCCAGCAGCCCCCGACAGGGCTACGAGCAGTACGTC. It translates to CASSPRQGYEQYV.

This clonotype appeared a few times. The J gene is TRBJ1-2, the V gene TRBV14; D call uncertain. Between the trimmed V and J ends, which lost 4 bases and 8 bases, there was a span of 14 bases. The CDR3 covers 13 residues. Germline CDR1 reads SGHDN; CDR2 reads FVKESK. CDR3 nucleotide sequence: TGTGCCAGCAGCCCTGGGATCGTAGAAGGCTACACCTTC. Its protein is CASSPGIVEGYTF.

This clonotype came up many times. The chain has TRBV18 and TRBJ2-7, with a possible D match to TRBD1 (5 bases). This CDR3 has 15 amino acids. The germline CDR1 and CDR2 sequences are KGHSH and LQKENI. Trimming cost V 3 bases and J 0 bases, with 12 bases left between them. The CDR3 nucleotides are TGTGCCAGCTCACCGATGAGAGACAGCTCCTACGAGCAGTACTTC. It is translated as CASSPMRDSSYEQYF. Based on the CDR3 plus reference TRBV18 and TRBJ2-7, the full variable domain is NAGVMQNPRHLVRRRGQEARLRCSPMKGHSHVYWYRQLPEEGLKFMVYLQKENIIDESGMPKERFSAEFPKEGPSILRIQQVVRGDSAAYFCASSPMRDSSYEQYFGPGTRLTVT.

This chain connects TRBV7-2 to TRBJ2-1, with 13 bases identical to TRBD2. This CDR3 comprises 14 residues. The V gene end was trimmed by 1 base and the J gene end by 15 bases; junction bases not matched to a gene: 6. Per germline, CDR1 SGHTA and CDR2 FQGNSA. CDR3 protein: CASSLVTSGGATFF. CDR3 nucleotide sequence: TGTGCCAGCAGCTTAGTAACTAGCGGGGGGGCCACGTTCTTC.

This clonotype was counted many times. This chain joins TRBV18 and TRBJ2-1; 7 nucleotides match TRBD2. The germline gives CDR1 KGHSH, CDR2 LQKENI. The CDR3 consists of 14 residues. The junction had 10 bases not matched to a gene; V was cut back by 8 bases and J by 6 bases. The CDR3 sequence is CASGRDYARNEQFF. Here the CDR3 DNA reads TGTGCCAGCGGAAGGGACTACGCTCGCAATGAGCAGTTCTTC.

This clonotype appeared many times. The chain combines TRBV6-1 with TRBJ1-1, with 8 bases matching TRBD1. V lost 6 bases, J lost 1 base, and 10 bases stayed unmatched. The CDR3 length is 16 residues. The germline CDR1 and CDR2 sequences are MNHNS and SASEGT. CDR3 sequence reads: CASRLQGALWNTEAFF. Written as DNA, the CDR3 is TGTGCCAGCAGGTTGCAGGGGGCTTTATGGAACACTGAAGCTTTCTTT.

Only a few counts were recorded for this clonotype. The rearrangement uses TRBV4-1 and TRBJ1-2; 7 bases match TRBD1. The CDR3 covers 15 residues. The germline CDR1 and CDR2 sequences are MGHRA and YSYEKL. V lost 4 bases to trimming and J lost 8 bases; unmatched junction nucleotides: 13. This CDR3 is CASSLPGQRMEGYTF. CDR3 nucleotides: TGCGCCAGCAGCCTTCCGGGACAGCGGATGGAAGGCTACACCTTC.

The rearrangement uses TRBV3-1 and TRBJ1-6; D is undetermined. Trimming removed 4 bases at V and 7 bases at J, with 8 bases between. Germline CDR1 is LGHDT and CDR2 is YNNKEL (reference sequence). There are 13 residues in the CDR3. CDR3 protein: CASSLSRNSPLHF. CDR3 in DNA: TGTGCCAGCAGCCTTTCAAGGAATTCACCCCTCCACTTT. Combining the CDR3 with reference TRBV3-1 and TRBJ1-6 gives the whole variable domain DTAVSQTPKYLVTQMGNDKSIKCEQNLGHDTMYWYKQDSKKFLKIMFSYNNKELIINETVPNRFSPKSPDKAHLNLHINSLELGDSAVYFCASSLSRNSPLHFGNGTRLTVT.

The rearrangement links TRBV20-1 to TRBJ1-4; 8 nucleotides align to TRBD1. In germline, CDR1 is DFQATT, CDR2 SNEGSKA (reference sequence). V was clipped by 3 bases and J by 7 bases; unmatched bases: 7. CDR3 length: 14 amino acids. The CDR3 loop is CSARDTGGTEKLFF. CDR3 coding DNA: TGCAGTGCTAGGGATACAGGGGGTACTGAAAAACTGTTTTTT.

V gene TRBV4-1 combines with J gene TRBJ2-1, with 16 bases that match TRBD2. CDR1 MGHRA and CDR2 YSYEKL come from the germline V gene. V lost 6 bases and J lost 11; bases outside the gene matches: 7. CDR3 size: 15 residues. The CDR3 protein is CASRQTGLAGGKQFF. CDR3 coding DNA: TGCGCCAGCAGACAAACGGGACTAGCGGGGGGGAAGCAGTTCTTC.

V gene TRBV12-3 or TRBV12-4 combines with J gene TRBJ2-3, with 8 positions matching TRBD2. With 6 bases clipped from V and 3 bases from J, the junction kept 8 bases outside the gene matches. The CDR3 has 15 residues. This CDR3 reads CASRLAGGGTDTQYF. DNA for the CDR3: TGTGCCAGCAGGTTGGCGGGGGGTGGAACAGATACGCAGTATTTT.

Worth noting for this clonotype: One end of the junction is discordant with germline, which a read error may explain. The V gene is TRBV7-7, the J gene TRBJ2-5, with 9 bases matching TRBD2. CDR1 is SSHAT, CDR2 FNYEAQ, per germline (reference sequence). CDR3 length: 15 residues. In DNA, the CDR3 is TGTGCTAGCAGCTTATCTCCGACTAGCGGAGGGACCCAGTACTTC. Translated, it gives CASSLSPTSGGTQYF. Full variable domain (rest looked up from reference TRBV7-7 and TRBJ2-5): GAGVSQSPRYKVTKRGQDVTLRCDPISSHATLYWYQQALGQGPEFLTYFNYEAQPDKSGLPSDRFSAERPEGSISTLTIQRTEQRDSAMYRCASSLSPTSGGTQYFGPGTRLLVL.

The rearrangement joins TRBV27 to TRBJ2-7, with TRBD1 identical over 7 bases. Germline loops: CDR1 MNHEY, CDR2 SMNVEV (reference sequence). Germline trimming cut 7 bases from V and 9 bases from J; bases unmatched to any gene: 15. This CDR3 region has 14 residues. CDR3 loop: CASIPRGPLGRQYF. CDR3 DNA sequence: TGTGCCAGCATTCCGAGGGGGCCCCTGGGTCGGCAGTACTTC.

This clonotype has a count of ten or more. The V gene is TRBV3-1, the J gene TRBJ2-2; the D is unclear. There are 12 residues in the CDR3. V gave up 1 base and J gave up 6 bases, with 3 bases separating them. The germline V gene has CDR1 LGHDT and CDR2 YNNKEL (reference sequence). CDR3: CASSQVSGELFF. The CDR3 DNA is TGTGCCAGCAGCCAAGTATCCGGGGAGCTGTTTTTT.

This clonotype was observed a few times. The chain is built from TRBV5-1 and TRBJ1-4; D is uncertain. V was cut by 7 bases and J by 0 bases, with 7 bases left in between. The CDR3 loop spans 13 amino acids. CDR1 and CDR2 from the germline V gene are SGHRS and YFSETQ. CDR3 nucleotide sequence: TGCGCCAGCGCTCTGGCAACTAATGAAAAACTGTTTTTT. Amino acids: CASALATNEKLFF.